One and the same sample provided the 23 T cell receptor beta chains below, sequenced in a study of post-analysis software for immune sequencing data. Tagging with unique molecular identifiers was a feature of the TCR beta cDNA libraries. TCRdb re-called the PCR reads through MiXCR, storing one row per CDR3 protein. The data hold about 760,000 distinct CDR3 sequences, with about 27% observed a single time. Study-level points and caveats: Included in a set of a few TRBV segments more frequent in patients than controls were TRBV5-6, TRBV5-1 and TRBV20-1.

These receptors have no identified antigens. Sequenced input: blood. These receptors originate from a girl aged 5 to 17 with multiple sclerosis.

The V and J genes are TRBV7-2 and TRBJ2-7; 7 bases are a match to TRBD1. Germline values: CDR1 SGHTA, CDR2 FQGNSA. The V segment lost 5 bases and the J segment 2 bases; nucleotides outside the gene matches: 9. The CDR3 covers 15 residues. Here the CDR3 reads CASSVYRGSPYEQYF. DNA for the CDR3: TGTGCCAGCAGCGTTTACAGGGGATCGCCCTACGAGCAGTACTTC.

This clonotype was recorded many times. V and J are TRBV15 and TRBJ1-5, with D uncertain. CDR1 is LNHNV and CDR2 is YYDKDF in the germline V gene (reference sequence). Trimming removed 1 base at V and 7 bases at J, with 11 bases between. The CDR3 has 14 residues. CDR3 amino acids: CATSRGGRDQPQHF. Written as DNA, the CDR3 is TGTGCCACCAGCAGAGGGGGTAGAGACCAGCCCCAGCATTTT.

This chain joins TRBV7-6 and TRBJ2-1; D unclear. V lost 0 bases and J 8 bases, leaving 5 bases between the germline ends. The germline V gene encodes CDR1 SGHVS and CDR2 FNYEAQ. The length of the CDR3 is 12 residues. The CDR3 sequence: CASSLAPDEQFF. CDR3 bases: TGTGCCAGCAGCTTAGCTCCGGATGAGCAGTTCTTC.

The chain links TRBV28 to TRBJ2-2, with TRBD2 matching 11 bases. This CDR3 is built from 16 residues. V lost 6 bases to trimming and J lost 4 bases; unmatched junction nucleotides: 7. Germline V gives CDR1 MDHEN, CDR2 SYDVKM. For the CDR3, the DNA is TGTGCCAGCAGCCCACCCGGGACTAGCGGCACCGGGGAGCTGTTTTTT. This codes for CASSPPGTSGTGELFF.

This sequence joins TRBV20-1 and TRBJ1-5; 8 bases map to TRBD1. Germline CDR1 is DFQATT and CDR2 is SNEGSKA (reference sequence). The J segment lost 5 bases and the V segment lost 2 bases, leaving 8 bases of the junction unmatched. The length of the CDR3 is 15 residues. The CDR3 region is CSARFMDRAHQPQHF. The CDR3 DNA is TGCAGTGCTAGATTCATGGACAGGGCCCATCAGCCCCAGCATTTT.

The CDR3 region is CSAKYRGLWPYEQYF. In DNA form, the CDR3 reads TGCAGTGCAAAGTACAGGGGGCTCTGGCCCTACGAGCAGTACTTC. V usage is TRBV20-1 and J usage is TRBJ2-7; 9 positions match TRBD1. The CDR3 extends over 15 amino acids. Looked up from germline, CDR1 is DFQATT and CDR2 is SNEGSKA (reference sequence). Trimming removed 6 bases from V and 2 bases from J; junction bases left unmatched: 11.

This clonotype was counted between two and nine times. The J gene is TRBJ1-1, the V gene TRBV7-8, with unresolved D. V was clipped by 0 bases and J by 1 base, with 9 bases between them. Germline CDR1 reads SGHVS; CDR2 reads FQNEAQ. The CDR3 has 15 amino acids. CDR3 in DNA: TGTGCCAGCAGCTTAGCAAGTGGCCGGAACACTGAAGCTTTCTTT. Amino acid sequence: CASSLASGRNTEAFF.

The V and J genes are TRBV15 and TRBJ2-6, with D perhaps matching TRBD2 (6 bases). Trimming cost V 5 bases and J 0 bases, with 17 bases left between them. The CDR3 consists of 18 residues. The germline gives CDR1 LNHNV, CDR2 YYDKDF (reference sequence). CDR3 bases: TGTGCCACCAGCCCGCCAGGGAGGTTAACCTCTGGGGCCAACGTCCTGACTTTC. Its protein product is CATSPPGRLTSGANVLTF.

This clonotype has just one count. A much larger clone is a single base away; this may be a read error. The chain carries TRBV7-9 and TRBJ2-7; possibly TRBD1 for D (6 bases). The length of the CDR3 is 16 residues. V lost 5 bases, J lost 13 bases, and 30 bases lay in between. Looked up from germline, CDR1 is SEHNR and CDR2 is FQNEAQ (reference sequence). CDR3 region: CASSPTSLTGVETHYF. The CDR3 DNA sequence: TGTGCCAGCAGCCCCACCAGTCTGACAGGAGTAGAGACCCACTACTTC.

This sequence joins TRBV7-9 and TRBJ1-2; TRBD1 agrees at 7 bases. The CDR3 length is 14 residues. CDR1 and CDR2 (germline): SEHNR, FQNEAQ (reference sequence). The V segment lost 8 bases and the J segment 8 bases; nucleotides outside the gene matches: 14. The CDR3 DNA sequence: TGTGCCAGCGAGGGAGGGACAGAAGCTTACGGCTACACCTTC. This encodes CASEGGTEAYGYTF.

V gene TRBV2 combines with J gene TRBJ2-3; TRBD2 agrees at 7 bases. Germline assignment: CDR1 SNHLY and CDR2 FYNNEI. The CDR3 sequence is 18 residues long. The ends lost 6 bases at V and 0 bases at J; junction bases unmatched: 15. The CDR3 DNA reads as TGTGCCAGCAGCGTCGCTAGCGGAGTGGGCTATAGCACAGATACGCAGTATTTT. Its translation is CASSVASGVGYSTDTQYF.

This clonotype was detected ten times or more. The chain joins TRBV18 to TRBJ2-3; weak D call: TRBD1 (6 bases). Trimming took 3 bases from V and 6 from J, leaving 7 bases between them. Germline V gene data show CDR1 as KGHSH and CDR2 as LQKENI. The CDR3 covers 12 residues. CDR3 amino acids: CASSPTGDTQYF. The CDR3 DNA is TGTGCCAGCTCACCCACAGGGGATACGCAGTATTTT.

This clonotype came up many times. The chain has TRBV7-8 and TRBJ2-7, with 8 bases matching TRBD1. Looked up from germline, CDR1 is SGHVS and CDR2 is FQNEAQ. CDR3 size: 15 residues. Unmatched junction bases numbered 5, after V lost 1 base and J lost 3 bases. CDR3 DNA: TGTGCCAGCAGCTTAGACGGACAGGGTAGCTACGAGCAGTACTTC. Translated: CASSLDGQGSYEQYF.

This clonotype has a handful of counts. The CDR3 protein is CSVEVGVGGVSGYTF. The CDR3 bases are TGCAGCGTTGAAGTTGGAGTAGGGGGAGTCTCTGGCTACACCTTC. The chain has TRBV29-1 and TRBJ1-2, with D possibly TRBD1 on 6 matching bases. This CDR3 spans 15 amino acids. V gave up 1 base and J gave up 7 bases, with 19 bases separating them. From germline, CDR1 is SQVTM and CDR2 ANQGSEA.

The chain joins TRBV29-1 to TRBJ2-7; D is perhaps TRBD2 (6 bases). Trimming took off 6 bases at V and 5 bases at J, with 20 bases between the two ends. Germline V gives CDR1 SQVTM, CDR2 ANQGSEA. The CDR3 loop spans 14 amino acids. CDR3 loop: CSVAGAGRYDEQYF. For the CDR3, the DNA is TGCAGCGTCGCCGGGGCAGGGAGGTACGACGAGCAGTACTTC.

This clonotype came up many times. V usage is TRBV29-1 and J usage is TRBJ2-3, with 10 bases that match TRBD1. CDR1 and CDR2 (germline): SQVTM, ANQGSEA. Losses at the gene ends were 4 bases for V and 2 bases for J; bases not matched to a gene: 9. CDR3 size: 16 residues. The DNA of the CDR3 is TGCAGCGTTGCATCGGGGACAGGGGATCTCACAGATACGCAGTATTTT. Its protein product is CSVASGTGDLTDTQYF.

In its sample, this clonotype was seen a few times. CDR3 coding DNA: TGCAGTGCTAGTGACGGGAATGAGCAGTTCTTC. It translates to CSASDGNEQFF. The chain combines TRBV20-1 with TRBJ2-1; no firm D call. This CDR3 is 11 amino acids long. The ends were cut back, 3 bases at V and 7 bases at J, with 7 bases in the middle. CDR1 and CDR2 (germline): DFQATT, SNEGSKA (reference sequence).

The V and J genes are TRBV5-1 and TRBJ2-1; 9 nucleotides align to TRBD1. Per germline, CDR1 SGHRS and CDR2 YFSETQ. The CDR3 has 15 amino acids. Trimming removed 7 bases from V and 7 bases from J; junction bases left unmatched: 12. In DNA form, the CDR3 reads TGCGCCAGCGGATCCGGGACAGGGATCTTAAATGAGCAGTTCTTC. Translated: CASGSGTGILNEQFF.

J is TRBJ1-5 and V is TRBV28; 9 nucleotides match TRBD1. Trimming at V came to 5 bases and at J to 4 bases, leaving 12 bases not matched to a gene. Germline assignment: CDR1 MDHEN and CDR2 SYDVKM. The CDR3 has 17 amino acids. CDR3 sequence: CASSQTGGGIFNQPQHF. For the CDR3, the DNA is TGTGCCAGCAGTCAAACAGGGGGCGGGATCTTTAATCAGCCCCAGCATTTT.

This chain's CDR3 is CASSPQTSPTEAFF. The CDR3 region has the DNA TGTGCCAGCAGCCCTCAGACATCCCCCACTGAAGCTTTCTTT. The chain links TRBV7-2 to TRBJ1-1; D gene uncertain. Germline V gene data show CDR1 as SGHTA and CDR2 as FQGNSA. This CDR3 is 14 amino acids long. The germline V and J ends were trimmed by 5 bases and 4 bases, with 14 bases remaining between them.

This chain joins TRBV7-9 and TRBJ1-4; 9 bases line up with TRBD1. This CDR3 comprises 16 residues. The germline gives CDR1 SEHNR, CDR2 FQNEAQ (reference sequence). V lost 5 bases to trimming and J lost 8 bases; unmatched junction nucleotides: 12. This CDR3 is CASSLPGQGTREKLFF. As DNA, the CDR3 is TGTGCCAGCAGCCTACCGGGACAGGGTACACGGGAAAAACTGTTTTTT.

There are many counts of this clonotype. This chain uses TRBV29-1 with TRBJ2-1, with 10 bases aligning to TRBD2. Germline assignment: CDR1 SQVTM and CDR2 ANQGSEA. V was pared by 4 bases and J by 4 bases, with 7 bases of the junction left unmatched. This CDR3 is 15 amino acids long. The CDR3 protein is CSVGLGTSVYNEQFF. CDR3 DNA: TGCAGCGTTGGGCTGGGGACTAGCGTTTACAATGAGCAGTTCTTC.

This clonotype turned up a few times. The rearrangement joins TRBV7-9 to TRBJ2-3, with D unclear. This CDR3 has 14 amino acids. Trimming took 1 base from V and 5 from J, leaving 10 bases between them. CDR1 and CDR2 from the germline V gene are SEHNR and FQNEAQ (reference sequence). In DNA form, the CDR3 reads TGTGCCAGCAGCTTAGAAGGTCTGGGAGATACGCAGTATTTT. Protein: CASSLEGLGDTQYF.